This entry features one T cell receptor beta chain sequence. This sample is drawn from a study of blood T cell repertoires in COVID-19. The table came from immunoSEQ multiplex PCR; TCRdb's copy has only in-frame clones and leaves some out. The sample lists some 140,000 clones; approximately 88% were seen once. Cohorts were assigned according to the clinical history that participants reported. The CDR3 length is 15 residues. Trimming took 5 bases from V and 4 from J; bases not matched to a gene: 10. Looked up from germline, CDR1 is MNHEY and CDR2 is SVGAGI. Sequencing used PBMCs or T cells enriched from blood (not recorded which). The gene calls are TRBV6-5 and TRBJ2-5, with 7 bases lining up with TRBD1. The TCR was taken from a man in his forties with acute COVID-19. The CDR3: CASSLTGRDRETQYF. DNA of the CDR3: TGTGCCAGCAGTCTGACAGGGAGAGACCGAGAGACCCAGTACTTC.